Below are 14 T cell receptor beta chains sequenced from a single sample in a study of T-cell reconstitution after alpha-beta-depleted transplantation in children. Unique molecular identifiers were incorporated during preparation of the TCRbeta library. TCRdb ran MiXCR on the PCR reads and lists one entry per CDR3 protein. This table has around 600,000 distinct CDR3 sequences, roughly a tenth appearing once. The sequencing used PBMCs from the stem cell graft donor, collected from the stem cell graft. The receptor set was obtained from a human donor who donated a stem cell graft to a child with acute myeloid leukemia.

This clonotype was counted only a few times. The V gene is TRBV7-6, the J gene TRBJ2-1; 7 positions agree with TRBD1. Germline CDR1 SGHVS, CDR2 FNYEAQ. After removal of 3 bases from V and 7 bases from J, the junction contained 3 bases not matched to a gene. The CDR3 consists of 13 residues. CDR3 region: CASSFATGNEQFF. CDR3 DNA sequence: TGTGCCAGCAGCTTCGCGACAGGGAATGAGCAGTTCTTC.

CDR3 sequence (DNA): TGTGCCAGCAGCTTAACTTCGGGTATCGGCACAGATACGCAGTATTTT. Translating gives CASSLTSGIGTDTQYF. The chain couples TRBV7-2 to TRBJ2-3; D is unclear. The length of the CDR3 is 16 residues. V was shortened by 2 bases and J by 1 base, with 13 bases between the two germline ends. Germline-derived CDR1 and CDR2 are SGHTA and FQGNSA.

This clonotype was seen a few times. The chain employs TRBV6-2 or TRBV6-3 and TRBJ2-1; weak D call: TRBD2 (6 bases). CDR1 is MNHEY, CDR2 SVGEGT, per germline. The CDR3 extends over 14 amino acids. With 8 bases removed from V and 2 bases from J, the gap between germline ends came to 13 bases. As DNA, the CDR3 is TGTGCCAGCGGGGCTAGCGAGACCTACAATGAGCAGTTCTTC. Encoded protein: CASGASETYNEQFF.

The genes are TRBV5-1 and TRBJ1-1; 8 bases line up with TRBD1. In germline, CDR1 is SGHRS, CDR2 YFSETQ. V lost 2 bases and J lost 7; bases outside the gene matches: 4. The CDR3 loop spans 13 amino acids. The CDR3 is CASSLSGGNEAFF. The CDR3 DNA reads as TGCGCCAGCAGCTTATCAGGGGGCAATGAAGCTTTCTTT.

This clonotype was seen ten or more times. The rearrangement joins TRBV12-3 or TRBV12-4 to TRBJ2-3; 8 bases align to TRBD1. V lost 4 bases to trimming and J lost 3 bases; unmatched junction nucleotides: 6. This CDR3 is built from 15 residues. This CDR3 is CASSSDRASTDTQYF. The CDR3 DNA sequence: TGTGCCAGCAGTTCGGACAGGGCGTCAACAGATACGCAGTATTTT.

This rearrangement joins TRBV29-1 to TRBJ2-7, with TRBD1 identical over 9 bases. The CDR3 is made up of 13 amino acids. With 6 bases clipped from V and 2 bases from J, the junction kept 5 bases outside the gene matches. Looked up from germline, CDR1 is SQVTM and CDR2 is ANQGSEA. In DNA, the CDR3 is TGCAGCGTGAATACAGGGGGCGCCTACGAGCAGTACTTC. The encoded protein is CSVNTGGAYEQYF.

In its sample, this clonotype was seen a few times. The rearrangement uses TRBV5-5 and TRBJ2-3, with TRBD2 matching 10 bases. Germline CDR1 reads SGHKS; CDR2 reads YYEKEE (reference sequence). Losses at the gene ends were 3 bases for V and 3 bases for J; bases not matched to a gene: 7. CDR3 length: 16 residues. The CDR3 DNA is TGTGCCAGCAGCTCCGGACCGGGACTAGCGACAGATACGCAGTATTTT. Translation: CASSSGPGLATDTQYF.

This clonotype was counted a few times. The gene calls are TRBV5-1 and TRBJ2-1; unclear D gene. Trimming shortened V by 0 bases and J by 4 bases, and 14 bases separated the two germline ends. The germline CDR1 and CDR2 sequences are SGHRS and YFSETQ. The CDR3 extends over 16 amino acids. CDR3 amino acids: CASSLESTPKYNEQFF. The CDR3 DNA is TGCGCCAGCAGCTTGGAAAGTACTCCGAAATACAATGAGCAGTTCTTC.

The V and J genes are TRBV4-3 and TRBJ2-5; 12 bases align to TRBD1. V shed 3 bases and J 5 bases; nucleotides not matched to a gene: 7. The CDR3 consists of 16 residues. Per germline, CDR1 LGHNA and CDR2 YSLEER. This CDR3 is CASSHIAGQGAETQYF. CDR3 in DNA: TGCGCCAGCAGCCATATCGCGGGACAGGGGGCGGAGACCCAGTACTTC.

This chain connects TRBV19 to TRBJ2-3; D may be TRBD1 (5 bases). CDR1 LNHDA and CDR2 SQIVND come from the germline V gene (reference sequence). The CDR3 has 14 residues. The ends were cut back, 4 bases at V and 1 base at J, with 9 bases in the middle. CDR3 DNA sequence: TGTGCCAGTAGTAGACCAGGGCGCACAGATACGCAGTATTTT. Its translation is CASSRPGRTDTQYF.

The J gene is TRBJ2-1, the V gene TRBV7-3; D remains ambiguous. The V end was cut by 1 base, the J end by 7 bases, with 14 bases between. This CDR3 spans 15 amino acids. Germline V gene sequence: CDR1 SGHTA, CDR2 FQGTGA. The CDR3 here is CASSLNPRLVNEQFF. The CDR3 nucleotides read TGTGCCAGCAGCTTAAACCCCAGGCTAGTGAATGAGCAGTTCTTC.

This clonotype has only a few counts. The chain couples TRBV6-2 or TRBV6-3 to TRBJ2-1, with TRBD2 matching 10 bases. This CDR3 has 15 residues. V was pared by 1 base and J by 10 bases, with 7 bases of the junction left unmatched. Germline V gene sequence: CDR1 MNHEY, CDR2 SVGEGT. CDR3 DNA sequence: TGTGCCAGCAGTTACTTGGCTAGCGGGAGAAGAGAGCAGTTCTTC. Its protein product is CASSYLASGRREQFF.

This clonotype was detected a few times. The rearrangement links TRBV6-1 to TRBJ1-5; unclear D gene. V lost 2 bases, J lost 4 bases, and 12 bases lay in between. CDR1 is MNHNS and CDR2 is SASEGT in the germline V gene. The CDR3 totals 15 residues. The DNA of the CDR3 is TGTGCCAGCAGTGAACGCCGGTGGGGAAATCAGCCCCAGCATTTT. Protein product: CASSERRWGNQPQHF.

This clonotype was detected ten times or more. J is TRBJ2-3 and V is TRBV24-1; D not certain. V was shortened by 2 bases and J by 0 bases, with 14 bases between the two germline ends. Per the germline V gene, CDR1 is KGHDR and CDR2 is SFDVKD. The CDR3 runs to 17 residues. The CDR3 sequence is CATSDWPGRLSTDTQYF. The CDR3, as DNA: TGTGCCACCAGTGATTGGCCCGGACGCCTAAGCACAGATACGCAGTATTTT.